This T cell receptor beta chain stems from a study of blood T cell repertoires in COVID-19. Followed longitudinally, the Seattle patients had been enrolled during active infection. Using immunoSEQ multiplex PCR, the repertoire was profiled, and TCRdb retains in-frame clones only, with some absent. The sample gives more than 150,000 clones, roughly 94% of which show up once; 0.7% to 0.8% is in the top ten. Germline lookup yields CDR1 MGHRA and CDR2 YSYEKL. CDR3 length: 13 amino acids. V was trimmed by 4 bases and J by 4 bases, leaving 8 bases between them. This clone occurred once. The gene calls are TRBV4-1 and TRBJ2-1; maybe TRBD1 (5 bases). The receptor's source is a man younger than 40 with COVID-19, enrolled during active disease. Sequenced sample: peripheral blood. The CDR3 bases are TGCGCCAGCAGCCCAGGGTCATACAATGAGCAGTTCTTC. Translation: CASSPGSYNEQFF.